This TCR beta chain was sequenced during a study of T cells in Graves' hyperthyroidism and ophthalmopathy. General observations from the study: The model foresaw ophthalmopathy a median around 6.4 months prior to onset.

Template material for amplifying TCR beta CDR3 regions consisted of RNA transcripts. The HTBI set primed first-round TCR CDR3 RT-PCR. TCRdb itself ran the multiplex PCR reads through MiXCR, one entry per CDR3 protein. The sample carries about 400,000 distinct CDR3 sequences, 14% to 15% recorded once. Comments on this clonotype: As yet, its antigen is unknown. A read error may be the cause here, since a much bigger clone is one base away.

V gave up 0 bases and J gave up 2 bases; unmatched junction bases: 9. CDR1 is LGHDT and CDR2 is YNNKEL in the germline V gene (reference sequence). This CDR3 has 18 residues. Fresh peripheral blood, 7.5 to 10 ml, yielded the PBMCs. The sequencing sample was made of blood. The chain recombines TRBV3-1 with TRBJ2-1; the match to TRBD2 covers 8 bases. This receptor was obtained from a man younger than 35 with Graves' ophthalmopathy. For the CDR3, the DNA is TGTGCCAGCAGCCAAGATCTAGCGGGCTATTTCACCTACAATGAGCAGTTCTTC. Protein sequence: CASSQDLAGYFTYNEQFF.